These 19 T cell receptor beta chains were sequenced from one sample in a study of shared clonotypes between healthy human individuals. Assay: immunoSEQ multiplex PCR; the TCRdb copy retains only in-frame clones and omits some. Of over 1.5 million clones in the sample, 98% were seen once. The material sequenced was naive CD4+ T cells sorted from blood. Stated subset: CD45RA+ positively selected. These receptors were obtained from a man aged 25 to 40 in good health.

V and J are TRBV18 and TRBJ2-2; D possibly corresponds to TRBD2 (5 bases). Germline CDR1 is KGHSH and CDR2 is LQKENI. The CDR3 is 16 amino acids. Trimming shortened V by 0 bases and J by 6 bases, and 14 bases separated the two germline ends. The CDR3 DNA reads as TGTGCCAGCTCACCACCTGAGGGTCGGATGTCCGGGGAGCTGTTTTTT. This encodes CASSPPEGRMSGELFF.

The chain recombines TRBV19 with TRBJ2-1; 11 bases agree with TRBD2. This CDR3 contains 15 residues. Germline CDR1 reads LNHDA; CDR2 reads SQIVND (reference sequence). The V and J ends lost 10 bases and 4 bases, in that order; junction bases with no gene match: 9. The CDR3 sequence: CATAGLAAQYNEQFF. Here the CDR3 DNA reads TGTGCCACCGCGGGACTAGCGGCCCAATACAATGAGCAGTTCTTC.

This chain uses TRBV29-1 with TRBJ2-3, with 9 nucleotides matching TRBD2. CDR1 is SQVTM, CDR2 ANQGSEA, per germline. The CDR3 contains 15 residues. With V trimmed by 1 base and J by 0 bases, 2 bases remained unmatched. The CDR3 spells CSVEGAGGSTDTQYF. CDR3 in DNA: TGCAGCGTTGAAGGGGCGGGGGGGAGCACAGATACGCAGTATTTT.

This sequence joins TRBV18 and TRBJ1-1; D unresolved. This CDR3 is built from 14 residues. Looked up from germline, CDR1 is KGHSH and CDR2 is LQKENI. Trimming pared 6 bases from V and 3 bases from J, leaving 14 bases between. CDR3 bases: TGTGCCAGCTCGCCCCGGGCCGCGGACACTGAAGCTTTCTTT. Residues: CASSPRAADTEAFF.

The chain carries TRBV6-1 and TRBJ2-4; D not resolved. Trimming cost V 10 bases and J 0 bases, with 10 bases left between them. Germline CDR1 MNHNS, CDR2 SASEGT. The CDR3 contains 13 residues. The CDR3, as DNA: TGTGCCACCGAGATGTTAGCCAAAAACATTCAGTACTTC. Protein product: CATEMLAKNIQYF.

This rearrangement joins TRBV6-5 to TRBJ2-3, with TRBD2 matching 7 bases. There are 15 residues in the CDR3. Germline CDR1 is MNHEY and CDR2 is SVGAGI. After removal of 4 bases from V and 3 bases from J, the junction contained 7 bases not matched to a gene. This CDR3 is CASSWTRHTTDTQYF. CDR3 sequence (DNA): TGTGCCAGCAGTTGGACTAGACACACGACAGATACGCAGTATTTT.

This rearrangement joins TRBV1 to TRBJ1-1; TRBD1 is the table's D call and was not checked against the DNA. TRBV1 is classified as a pseudogene. The CDR3 has 16 amino acids. This chain's CDR3 is CTSSQEETGANTEAFF. CDR3 in DNA: TGCACCAGCAGCCAAGAAGAGACAGGGGCGAACACTGAAGCTTTCTTT.

The chain combines TRBV27 with TRBJ2-1, with D maybe TRBD1 (7 bases). The V gene lost 2 bases and the J gene lost 4 bases, with 15 bases spanning the gap. Germline V gene lookup returns CDR1 MNHEY and CDR2 SMNVEV (reference sequence). The CDR3 runs to 16 residues. CDR3 region: CASSLRRGTAYNEQFF. CDR3 nucleotide sequence: TGTGCCAGCAGTTTACGACGCGGGACAGCGTACAATGAGCAGTTCTTC.

A remark on this clone: Compared with germline, one end of the junction differs, possibly owing to a read error. The J gene is TRBJ2-5, the V gene TRBV7-7; D is unresolved. The CDR3 runs 13 residues. Germline CDR1 reads SSHAT; CDR2 reads FNYEAQ (reference sequence). CDR3 DNA: TGTGCTAGCAGCTTAGTGCAAGAAGAGACCCAGTACTTC. Protein sequence: CASSLVQEETQYF.

Turning to this clone: This sample includes further DNA sequences coding for the same CDR3. The chain recombines TRBV28 with TRBJ2-7; no definite D call. Trimming took off 8 bases at V and 1 base at J, with 6 bases between the two ends. The CDR3 is made up of 11 amino acids. Germline CDR1 and CDR2: MDHEN and SYDVKM. The CDR3 DNA is TGTGCCAGCGGTGTTTCCTACGAGCAGTACTTC. This gives the protein CASGVSYEQYF.

The chain combines TRBV14 with TRBJ1-4, with TRBD1 identical over 9 bases. The germline gives CDR1 SGHDN, CDR2 FVKESK. The CDR3 is made up of 15 amino acids. The trim removed 2 bases at V and 7 bases at J, leaving 5 bases unmatched. The CDR3 DNA reads as TGTGCCAGCAGCCAACGCGGACAGGGGAGTGAAAAACTGTTTTTT. Its protein product is CASSQRGQGSEKLFF.

For this clone: Other DNA sequences in this specimen translate into the identical CDR3. This CDR3 is CATSRDPGSSYEQYF. DNA of the CDR3: TGTGCCACCAGCAGAGATCCAGGGAGCTCCTACGAGCAGTACTTC. This chain joins TRBV15 and TRBJ2-7, with D tentatively TRBD1 or TRBD2 (5 bases each). Trimming cost V 0 bases and J 0 bases, with 9 bases left between them. This CDR3 is built from 15 residues. Germline CDR1 reads LNHNV; CDR2 reads YYDKDF (reference sequence).

V is TRBV2 and J is TRBJ2-6; D is unresolved. Germline loops: CDR1 SNHLY, CDR2 FYNNEI. Trimming left V 7 bases short and J 4 bases short, with 14 bases between. This CDR3 comprises 15 residues. The CDR3 reads CASTAGPPGANVLTF. In DNA, the CDR3 is TGTGCCAGCACGGCAGGACCACCCGGGGCCAACGTCCTGACTTTC.

This sequence joins TRBV7-3 and TRBJ2-2; TRBD2 agrees at 11 bases. Germline CDR1 and CDR2: SGHTA and FQGTGA. V lost 6 bases to trimming and J lost 1 base; unmatched junction nucleotides: 4. This CDR3 has 16 residues. In DNA form, the CDR3 reads TGTGCCAGCAGGTCCGGGACTAGCGGGAACACCGGGGAGCTGTTTTTT. Residues: CASRSGTSGNTGELFF.

V usage is TRBV7-3 and J usage is TRBJ2-2; possible D gene TRBD2, 5 bases. Germline values: CDR1 SGHTA, CDR2 FQGTGA. This CDR3 has 13 residues. The V gene lost 1 base and the J gene lost 6 bases, with 6 bases spanning the gap. The CDR3 DNA is TGTGCCAGCAGCTTAATGGAGGCCGGGGAGCTGTTTTTT. The encoded protein is CASSLMEAGELFF. Full variable domain (missing parts from reference TRBV7-3 and TRBJ2-2): GAGVSQTPSNKVTEKGKYVELRCDPISGHTALYWYRQSLGQGPEFLIYFQGTGAADDSGLPNDRFFAVRPEGSVSTLKIQRTERGDSAVYLCASSLMEAGELFFGEGSRLTVL.

The genes are TRBV21-1 and TRBJ2-7; TRBD1 is the table's D call, not checked against the DNA. TRBV21-1 is marked as a pseudogene. The CDR3 covers 16 residues. CDR3 region: CASSTLGQRSSYEQYF. The CDR3 nucleotides read TGTGCCAGCAGCACCCTCGGACAGAGGAGCTCCTACGAGCAGTACTTC.

The chain links TRBV6-6 to TRBJ2-5; perhaps TRBD1 as D (6 bases). The V and J ends lost 2 bases and 0 bases respectively, with 7 bases between them. CDR1 is MNHNY and CDR2 is SVGAGI in the germline V gene (reference sequence). This CDR3 has 14 amino acids. The CDR3 nucleotides read TGTGCCAGCAGTTACGACAGGTACCAAGAGACCCAGTACTTC. Translated, it gives CASSYDRYQETQYF.

About this clone itself: Other DNA sequences in this sample translate to the same CDR3. The chain links TRBV28 to TRBJ2-7; D unclear. Germline CDR1 is MDHEN and CDR2 is SYDVKM. V was shortened by 5 bases and J by 4 bases, with 9 bases between the two germline ends. The CDR3 runs to 12 residues. CDR3 in amino acids: CASSPSSYEQYF. The CDR3 DNA is TGTGCCAGCAGTCCTTCTTCGTACGAGCAGTACTTC.

The gene calls are TRBV7-9 and TRBJ2-1, with TRBD2 identical over 7 bases. V lost 1 base to trimming and J lost 9 bases; unmatched junction nucleotides: 12. Germline-derived CDR1 and CDR2 are SEHNR and FQNEAQ (reference sequence). The CDR3 has 16 residues. This chain's CDR3 is CASSLVLAGDRSEQFF. The CDR3 DNA is TGTGCCAGCAGCTTAGTTCTGGCGGGAGATAGGAGTGAGCAGTTCTTC.